A selection of T cell receptor beta chains follows, all from one sample in a study of cytomegalovirus exposure and HLA in healthy donors. Sequencing used immunoSEQ multiplex PCR; TCRdb keeps in-frame clones, though not all of them. Of approximately 150,000 clones in the sample, roughly 79% were seen once. Specimen: PBMCs. The receptors here all came from a woman between 45 and 65 years old in good health and CMV-seronegative. Both conserved end residues are part of each CDR3. The order of the fields is clone size, V gene, J gene, D gene, CDR3 DNA, CDR3 protein. The D gene is left open where the match is weak. Some rows have no size entry. The others give once, few or many, or a class for an expanded clone.

-,TRBV28,TRBJ2-7,-,TGTGCCAGCAGTTCCTACTCTCGACAGGCTACCTACGAGCAGTACTTC,CASSSYSRQATYEQYF
-,TRBV19,TRBJ2-1,TRBD2,TGTGCCAGTATTGGACTAGCGGAGGGGAATGAGCAGTTCTTC,CASIGLAEGNEQFF
-,TRBV12-5,TRBJ1-1,-,TGTGCTAGTGCTCCTCGGGAGGACACTGAAGCTTTCTTT,CASAPREDTEAFF
-,TRBV10-3,TRBJ2-7,TRBD1,TGTGCCATCAGTGAGAGCCTGGGACAGGGGTACGAGCAGTACTTC,CAISESLGQGYEQYF
-,TRBV11-2,TRBJ2-7,TRBD1,TGTGCCAGCAGCTTAGGGACAGGGGGCTACGAGCAGTACTTC,CASSLGTGGYEQYF
-,TRBV7-2,TRBJ1-1,-,TGTGCCAGCAGCTTCCAGGGGAGGGGAACTGAAGCTTTCTTT,CASSFQGRGTEAFF
-,TRBV15,TRBJ1-5,-,TGTGCCACCAGCAGCAGCAGGGAACTGGGCAATCAGCCCCAGCATTTT,CATSSSRELGNQPQHF
-,TRBV11-2,TRBJ2-7,TRBD1,TGTGCCAGCAGCTTGGGACAGGGGCTCCTATACGAGCAGTACTTC,CASSLGQGLLYEQYF
-,TRBV2,TRBJ1-2,-,TGTGTCAGCAGTGAAGCGCTTTACGGGAACTATGGCTACACCTTC,CVSSEALYGNYGYTF
-,TRBV5-6,TRBJ2-2,-,TGTGCCAGCAGCTTGCCTGGGGAGAGCGGGGAGCTGTTTTTT,CASSLPGESGELFF
-,TRBV6-1,TRBJ1-5,TRBD1,TGTGCCAGCAGTGGGACAGGAGGGCAGCCCCAGCATTTT,CASSGTGGQPQHF
-,TRBV13,TRBJ1-5,TRBD1,TGTGCCAGCAGCTTAGGCCGGGGACAGGCCCCCCAGCATTTT,CASSLGRGQAPQHF
once,TRBV29-1,TRBJ1-1,-,TGCAGCGTTGAAGAGGGGCTTGGAGCTTTCTTT,CSVEEGLGAFF
once,TRBV15,TRBJ1-1,-,TGTGCCACCAGCAGAGAGGCCGGGACTGAAGCTTTCTTT,CATSREAGTEAFF
-,TRBV19,TRBJ2-7,TRBD1,TGTGCCAGTGGACAGGGGCTGTCCTACGAGCAGTACTTC,CASGQGLSYEQYF
-,TRBV9,TRBJ1-1,-,TGTGCCAGCAGCGCCGGGGGGCGTGGGACTGAAGCTTTCTTT,CASSAGGRGTEAFF
-,TRBV30,TRBJ1-6,-,TGTGCCTGGGAGGCTGTGGAGCAGTCTAATTCACCCCTCCACTTT,CAWEAVEQSNSPLHF
few,TRBV28,TRBJ1-4,TRBD1,TGTGCCAGCAGGGCCAGGGGGGTTACGCTTGAAAAACTGTTTTTT,CASRARGVTLEKLFF
-,TRBV28,TRBJ2-2,TRBD2,TGTGCCAGCAGTTCCTTGACTAGCGGGAGTGGCGGCACCGGGGAGCTGTTTTTT,CASSSLTSGSGGTGELFF
few,TRBV18,TRBJ2-7,-,TGTGCCAGCTCACCCCTTTCGGACAGCTACGAGCAGTACTTC,CASSPLSDSYEQYF
-,TRBV7-9,TRBJ1-2,-,TGTTCAGTTACTAACCAGGGGTTGGATGGCTACACCTTC,CSVTNQGLDGYTF
few,TRBV19,TRBJ1-1,-,TGTGCAAGTAGCGGGGGTTGGACTGAAGCTTTCTTT,CASSGGWTEAFF
-,TRBV11-1,TRBJ2-7,TRBD1,TGTGCCAGCAGCCACCCGGGACAGGGGGTATACGAGCAGTACTTC,CASSHPGQGVYEQYF
-,TRBV2,TRBJ2-2,TRBD2,TGTGCCAGCAGTGAAGGAGCGGGGGGGACCGGGGAGCTGTTTTTT,CASSEGAGGTGELFF
-,TRBV10-3,TRBJ2-1,-,TGTGCCATCAGTGGGGGAGGCTTCAGCTCCTACAATGAGCAGTTCTTC,CAISGGGFSSYNEQFF
-,TRBV6-5,TRBJ2-5,-,TGTGCCAGCAGTTACCAACAGGGTCTTAGCTTGACCCAGTACTTC,CASSYQQGLSLTQYF
-,TRBV18,TRBJ1-1,-,TGTGCCAGCTCACTAGACAGGACTAACACTGAAGCTTTCTTT,CASSLDRTNTEAFF
once,TRBV5-1,TRBJ2-7,TRBD2,TGCGCCAGCAGCTTGGCCTTAGCGGGAGGGTTCTACGAGCAGTACTTC,CASSLALAGGFYEQYF
-,TRBV2,TRBJ2-5,-,TGTGCCAGCAGTGAACTAGCGTCACTAGTAGAGACCCAGTACTTC,CASSELASLVETQYF
once,TRBV19,TRBJ2-3,TRBD2,TGTGCCAGTAGTATGGGGACTAGCGGGAGGGATACGCAGTATTTT,CASSMGTSGRDTQYF
medium-sized,TRBV4-3,TRBJ2-4,-,TGCGCCAGCAGCCAAGCATTCGCTAGCAAAAACATTCAGTACTTC,CASSQAFASKNIQYF
-,TRBV7-9,TRBJ1-5,-,TGTGCCAGCAGCTACGGGGGTCAAGCGCAGCCCCAGCATTTT,CASSYGGQAQPQHF
few,TRBV6-6,TRBJ1-2,-,TGTGCCAGCAGTTACCCAGGGGACTATGGCTACACCTTC,CASSYPGDYGYTF
-,TRBV9,TRBJ2-3,-,TGTGCCAGCAGCGCTAGCTTCTCAGATACGCAGTATTTT,CASSASFSDTQYF
-,TRBV19,TRBJ1-4,-,TGTGCCAGTAGTTCACCAGGGGCGGATGAAAAACTGTTTTTT,CASSSPGADEKLFF
-,TRBV28,TRBJ2-1,TRBD1,TGTGCCAGCAGTTTAGGGACAGGGGGCAGCGGGAGGGGGTCCTACAATGAGCAGTTCTTC,CASSLGTGGSGRGSYNEQFF
-,TRBV6-6,TRBJ1-2,-,TGTGCCAGCAGTTTTCGGGACTATGGCTACACCTTC,CASSFRDYGYTF
-,TRBV4-2,TRBJ2-1,TRBD2,TGTGCCAGCAGCCAAGACAGGACTAGCGAATACAATGAGCAGTTCTTC,CASSQDRTSEYNEQFF
-,TRBV11-2,TRBJ2-7,TRBD2,TGTGCCAGCAGCTTATCGCGGGGGGGCCTCTACGAGCAGTACTTC,CASSLSRGGLYEQYF
-,TRBV19,TRBJ1-4,TRBD1,TGTGCCAGTAGTTCGGGACAGGGGATCAATGAAAAACTGTTTTTT,CASSSGQGINEKLFF
few,TRBV4-1,TRBJ2-3,-,TGCGCCAGCAGCCAAGACAACAGCTCTAGCACAGATACGCAGTATTTT,CASSQDNSSSTDTQYF
-,TRBV29-1,TRBJ1-2,TRBD1,TGCAGCGTTGCCACAGGGGGGCAGTATGGCTACACCTTC,CSVATGGQYGYTF
once,TRBV5-1,TRBJ1-2,TRBD1,TGCGCCAGCAGCTTGGGACAGGGGGTGTATGGCTACACCTTC,CASSLGQGVYGYTF
-,TRBV6-1,TRBJ2-5,TRBD1,TGTGCCAGCAGTGGGACAGGAGAGACCCAGTACTTC,CASSGTGETQYF
-,TRBV28,TRBJ2-1,TRBD2,TGTGCCAGCAAACGGGGGGGCGGGGGCACCTACAATGAGCAGTTCTTC,CASKRGGGGTYNEQFF
once,TRBV29-1,TRBJ2-7,-,TGCAGCGCCGCCGGGACATCCTACGAGCAGTACTTC,CSAAGTSYEQYF